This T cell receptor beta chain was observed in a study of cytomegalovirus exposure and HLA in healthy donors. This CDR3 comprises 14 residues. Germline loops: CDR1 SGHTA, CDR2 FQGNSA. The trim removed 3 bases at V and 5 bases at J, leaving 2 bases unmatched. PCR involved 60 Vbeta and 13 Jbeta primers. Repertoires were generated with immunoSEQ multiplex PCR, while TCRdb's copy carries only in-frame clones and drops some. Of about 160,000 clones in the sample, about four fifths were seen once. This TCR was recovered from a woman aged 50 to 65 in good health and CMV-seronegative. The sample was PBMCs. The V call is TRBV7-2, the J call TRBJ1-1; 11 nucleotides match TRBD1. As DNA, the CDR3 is TGTGCCAGCAGCTTGGGACAGGGGGAAACTGAAGCTTTCTTT. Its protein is CASSLGQGETEAFF.